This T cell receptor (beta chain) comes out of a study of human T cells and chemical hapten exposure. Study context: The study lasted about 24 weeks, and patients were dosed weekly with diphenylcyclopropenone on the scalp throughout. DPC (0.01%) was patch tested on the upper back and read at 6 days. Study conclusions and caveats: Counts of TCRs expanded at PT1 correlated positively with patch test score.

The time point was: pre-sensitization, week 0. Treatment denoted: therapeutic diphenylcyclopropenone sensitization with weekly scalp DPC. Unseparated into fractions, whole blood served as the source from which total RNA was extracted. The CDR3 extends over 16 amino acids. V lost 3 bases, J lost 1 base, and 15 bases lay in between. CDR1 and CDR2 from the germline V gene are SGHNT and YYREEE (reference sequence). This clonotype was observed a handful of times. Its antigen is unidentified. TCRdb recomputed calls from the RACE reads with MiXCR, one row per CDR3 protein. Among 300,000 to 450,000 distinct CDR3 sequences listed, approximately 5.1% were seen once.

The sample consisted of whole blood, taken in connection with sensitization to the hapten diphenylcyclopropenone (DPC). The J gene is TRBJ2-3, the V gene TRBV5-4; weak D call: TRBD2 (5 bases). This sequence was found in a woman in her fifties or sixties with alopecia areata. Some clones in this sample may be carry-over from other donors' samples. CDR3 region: CASSSWAADGTDTQYF. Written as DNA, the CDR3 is TGTGCCAGCAGCTCTTGGGCAGCGGATGGCACAGATACGCAGTATTTT.